The TCR beta chain under discussion was sequenced for a study of CD8 T cells in Susac syndrome. With 6 bases removed from V and 1 base from J, the gap between germline ends came to 8 bases. Per the germline V gene, CDR1 is MNHEY and CDR2 is SVGAGI. This CDR3 is built from 13 residues. Study outcomes and limitations: The total CD8+ repertoires yielded 15 to 20 Susac-specific public clones and the CD8+ TEMRA repertoires yielded five or six.

Reverse transcription of roughly 0.5 to 1 ug RNA was carried out with random hexamers. Amplification of TCR beta CDR3 across 54 Vbeta and 13 Jbeta was performed with immunoSEQ multiplex PCR. TCRdb re-called the immunoSEQ multiplex PCR reads through MiXCR, storing one row per CDR3 protein. The sample has fewer than 95,000 distinct CDR3 sequences; 90% to 97% are singletons. Patients with Susac syndrome fulfilled recently defined diagnostic criteria for definite or probable disease. Both CD4+ and CD8+ T cells were negatively isolated, and TEMRA cells underwent FACS enrichment. As regards this clonotype: Its antigen is unidentified.

What was sequenced was CD8+ T cells from PBMCs. The TCR originated in a human donor with Susac syndrome. The V gene is TRBV6-5, the J gene TRBJ2-3, with D unresolved. The CDR3 DNA sequence: TGTGCCAGCAGGTCACGGCGCACAGATACGCAGTATTTT. Translating gives CASRSRRTDTQYF.